These 9 T cell receptor beta chains originate from one sample sequenced in a study of shared clonotypes between healthy human individuals. TCRdb keeps only in-frame clones here, not all; method: immunoSEQ multiplex PCR. The profile covers about 2.3 million clones, with 85% to 95% appearing a single time and 0.37% taken by the ten largest. The sequenced sample consisted of naive CD4+ T cells from PBMCs. Subset noted: CD45RA+ positively selected. The receptors derive from a man aged 18 to 35 in good health. Some clones in this sample may be carry-over from other donors' samples.

V and J are TRBV7-3 and TRBJ2-2; D is unclear. The CDR3 runs 12 residues. Germline lookup yields CDR1 SGHTA and CDR2 FQGTGA. The ends were cut back, 4 bases at V and 8 bases at J, with 8 bases in the middle. The CDR3, as DNA: TGTGCCAGCAGCTCTGCCAGTGGGGAGCTGTTTTTT. Encoded protein: CASSSASGELFF.

The J gene is TRBJ2-7, the V gene TRBV6-6; TRBD1 might be the D (6 bases). Looked up from germline, CDR1 is MNHNY and CDR2 is SVGAGI (reference sequence). The CDR3 has 13 amino acids. V lost 7 bases and J 2 bases, leaving 12 bases between the germline ends. The CDR3 DNA reads as TGTGCCAGCAAAAGGGACACCGCCTACGAGCAGTACTTC. Its protein product is CASKRDTAYEQYF.

This sequence joins TRBV7-2 and TRBJ1-2; D might be TRBD1 (6 bases). This CDR3 has 15 amino acids. Trimming took off 3 bases at V and 4 bases at J, with 15 bases between the two ends. Germline CDR1 and CDR2: SGHTA and FQGNSA. As DNA, the CDR3 is TGTGCCAGCAGCTTTTACAGGGACAACCTCTATGGCTACACCTTC. Amino acids: CASSFYRDNLYGYTF. Full variable domain (outside the CDR3, taken from reference TRBV7-2 and TRBJ1-2): GAGVSQSPSNKVTEKGKDVELRCDPISGHTALYWYRQSLGQGLEFLIYFQGNSAPDKSGLPSDRFSAERTGGSVSTLTIQRTQQEDSAVYLCASSFYRDNLYGYTFGSGTRLTVV.

This clone has just a few counts. The V call is TRBV7-3, the J call TRBJ2-2, with 11 positions matching TRBD2. The CDR3 covers 14 residues. Trimming removed 5 bases from V and 6 bases from J; junction bases left unmatched: 2. CDR1 is SGHTA and CDR2 is FQGTGA in the germline V gene. The DNA for the CDR3 is TGTGCCAGCAGCCGGACTAGCGGGTCCGGGGAGCTGTTTTTT. Translated, it gives CASSRTSGSGELFF.

The chain is built from TRBV11-3 and TRBJ2-5; D perhaps matches TRBD1 (6 bases). V was clipped by 5 bases and J by 4 bases, with 17 bases between them. The CDR3 sequence is 15 residues long. The germline V gene has CDR1 SGHNT and CDR2 YENEEA. CDR3 in DNA: TGTGCCAGCAGCCCAGGACAGTATCTGGGAGAGACCCAGTACTTC. It yields the protein CASSPGQYLGETQYF.

This chain connects TRBV5-1 to TRBJ1-1; 7 bases align to TRBD1. J was trimmed by 5 bases and V by 0 bases; bases with no gene match: 7. Germline V lookup: CDR1 SGHRS, CDR2 YFSETQ. This CDR3 has 15 residues. DNA for the CDR3: TGCGCCAGCAGCTTGGATACAGGGGTCGCGACTGAAGCTTTCTTT. This translates into CASSLDTGVATEAFF.

The V call is TRBV5-4, the J call TRBJ2-3; 7 positions match TRBD2. V was pared by 1 base and J by 2 bases, with 7 bases of the junction left unmatched. This CDR3 region has 16 residues. In germline, CDR1 is SGHNT, CDR2 YYREEE (reference sequence). The CDR3 protein is CASSLKLAADTDTQYF. As DNA, the CDR3 is TGTGCCAGCAGCTTGAAGCTAGCGGCGGACACAGATACGCAGTATTTT.

CDR3 loop: CASSLGAEPRREQYF. CDR3 nucleotides: TGTGCCAGCAGTTTAGGGGCAGAACCACGTCGTGAGCAGTACTTC. The V gene is TRBV27, the J gene TRBJ2-7; maybe TRBD1 (5 bases). The V gene's germline CDR1 is MNHEY and CDR2 SMNVEV (reference sequence). The germline V and J ends were trimmed by 2 bases and 7 bases, with 18 bases remaining between them. There are 15 residues in the CDR3.

The rearrangement links TRBV18 to TRBJ2-3; perhaps TRBD2 as D (6 bases). Trimming pared 3 bases from V and 0 bases from J, leaving 13 bases between. CDR3 size: 16 residues. In germline, CDR1 is KGHSH, CDR2 LQKENI. The DNA for the CDR3 is TGTGCCAGCTCACCCTTCTCCGGGAGTAGCACAGATACGCAGTATTTT. As protein: CASSPFSGSSTDTQYF.